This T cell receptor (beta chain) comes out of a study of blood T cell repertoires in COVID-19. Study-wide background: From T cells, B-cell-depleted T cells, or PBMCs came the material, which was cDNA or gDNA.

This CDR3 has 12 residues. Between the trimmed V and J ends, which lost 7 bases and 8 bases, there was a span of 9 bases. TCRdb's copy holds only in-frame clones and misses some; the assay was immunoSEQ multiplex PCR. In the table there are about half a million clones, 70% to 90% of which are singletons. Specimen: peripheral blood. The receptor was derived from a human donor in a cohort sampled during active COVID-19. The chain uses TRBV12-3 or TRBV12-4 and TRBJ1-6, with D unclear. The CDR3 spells CASNFGDSPLHF. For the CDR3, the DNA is TGTGCCAGCAACTTCGGGGATTCACCCCTCCACTTT.